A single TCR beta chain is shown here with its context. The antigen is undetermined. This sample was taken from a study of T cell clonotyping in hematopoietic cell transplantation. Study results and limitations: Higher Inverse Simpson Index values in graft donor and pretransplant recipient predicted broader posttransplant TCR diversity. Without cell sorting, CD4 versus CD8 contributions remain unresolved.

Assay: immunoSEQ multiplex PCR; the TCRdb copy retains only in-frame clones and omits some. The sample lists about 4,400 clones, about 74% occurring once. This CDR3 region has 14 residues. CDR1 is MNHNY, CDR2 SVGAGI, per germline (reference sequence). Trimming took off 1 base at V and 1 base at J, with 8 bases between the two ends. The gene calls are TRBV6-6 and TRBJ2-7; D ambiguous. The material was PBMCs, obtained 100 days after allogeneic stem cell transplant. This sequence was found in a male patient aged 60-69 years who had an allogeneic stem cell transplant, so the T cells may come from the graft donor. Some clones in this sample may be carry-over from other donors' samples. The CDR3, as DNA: TGTGCCAGCAGTTACTTCGGGCCTTCCTACGAGCAGTACTTC. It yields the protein CASSYFGPSYEQYF.